The 26 T cell receptor beta chains in this list originate from one sample, sequenced in a study of Tregs in tolerant kidney transplant recipients. Their target antigens are unknown. The repertoire was sequenced with immunoSEQ multiplex PCR; TCRdb's copy has only in-frame clones and lacks some. The sample lists more than 25,000 clones, about four fifths occurring once. Sequenced input: Tregs from blood cultured with allogeneic cells. The receptor set was obtained from a human donor in good health.

The chain uses TRBV29-1 and TRBJ2-1; 8 positions match TRBD2. CDR1 is SQVTM and CDR2 is ANQGSEA in the germline V gene. The CDR3 has 14 residues. V lost 8 bases and J lost 2; bases outside the gene matches: 8. Written as DNA, the CDR3 is TGCAGCACCCCAGCGGGAGCCACCTACAATGAGCAGTTCTTC. It codes for CSTPAGATYNEQFF.

V usage is TRBV12-5 and J usage is TRBJ2-5; 13 bases align to TRBD2. This CDR3 contains 15 residues. Losses at the gene ends were 5 bases for V and 4 bases for J; bases not matched to a gene: 4. Germline V gene data show CDR1 as LGHNT and CDR2 as FRNRAP. CDR3 sequence: CASGTGLAGAETQYF. CDR3 nucleotide sequence: TGTGCTAGTGGTACCGGACTAGCGGGAGCAGAGACCCAGTACTTC.

The genes are TRBV7-2 and TRBJ2-4; 7 nucleotides align to TRBD1. The ends lost 3 bases at V and 1 base at J; junction bases unmatched: 0. The CDR3 spans 14 residues. The germline CDR1 and CDR2 sequences are SGHTA and FQGNSA. In DNA, the CDR3 is TGTGCCAGCAGCTTCAGGGGGGCCAAAAACATTCAGTACTTC. Its translation is CASSFRGAKNIQYF.

This sequence joins TRBV5-4 and TRBJ1-2, with TRBD1 matching over 9 bases. CDR1 and CDR2 (germline): SGHNT, YYREEE (reference sequence). The ends lost 0 bases at V and 7 bases at J; junction bases unmatched: 4. The CDR3 has 14 amino acids. CDR3 residues: CASSLDRGRGGYTF. In DNA, the CDR3 is TGTGCCAGCAGCTTGGACAGGGGGCGAGGTGGCTACACCTTC.

The chain recombines TRBV9 with TRBJ2-3; D is unresolved. Germline V gives CDR1 SGDLS, CDR2 YYNGEE. The CDR3 sequence is 14 residues long. The ends were cut back, 4 bases at V and 3 bases at J, with 12 bases in the middle. CDR3 sequence: CASSSYLNTDTQYF. CDR3 nucleotides: TGTGCCAGCAGCTCCTACTTGAATACAGATACGCAGTATTTT.

Concerning this clone itself: The sample contains more than one DNA sequence encoding this CDR3. The gene calls are TRBV12-5 and TRBJ2-3; no definite D call. CDR3 length: 13 amino acids. Deletions cut 1 base from V and 2 bases from J, with 4 bases between. Germline CDR1 LGHNT, CDR2 FRNRAP. The CDR3 is CASGLGNTDTQYF. CDR3 bases: TGTGCTAGTGGTTTGGGAAACACAGATACGCAGTATTTT.

Of note for this clone: One junction end disagrees with the germline gene, perhaps due to a read error. The gene calls are TRBV6-5 and TRBJ2-5, with 9 bases that match TRBD2. There are 11 residues in the CDR3. CDR1 and CDR2 from the germline V gene are MNHEY and SVGAGI. As DNA, the CDR3 is TGTGCCAGAGAAACCGGGACTAGCAAGCACTTC. The encoded protein is CARETGTSKHF.

The rearrangement joins TRBV4-1 to TRBJ2-5; a weak D match, TRBD2 (6 bases). Per germline, CDR1 MGHRA and CDR2 YSYEKL. Trimming took 4 bases from V and 3 from J, leaving 9 bases between them. The CDR3 spans 13 residues. The CDR3 nucleotides read TGCGCCAGCAGCCTGACTAGAGAAGAGACCCAGTACTTC. This codes for CASSLTREETQYF.

The chain links TRBV19 to TRBJ2-3, with no clear D. The CDR3 is 15 amino acids. The germline V gene has CDR1 LNHDA and CDR2 SQIVND (reference sequence). V was trimmed by 3 bases and J by 0 bases, leaving 10 bases between them. Here the CDR3 DNA reads TGTGCCAGTAGTATTCGAAAAGCGAGCACAGATACGCAGTATTTT. Amino acid sequence: CASSIRKASTDTQYF.

The chain combines TRBV5-4 with TRBJ1-1; 7 bases are a match to TRBD1. Germline assignment: CDR1 SGHNT and CDR2 YYREEE (reference sequence). Trimming at V came to 5 bases and at J to 1 base, leaving 2 bases not matched to a gene. CDR3 size: 13 residues. CDR3 coding DNA: TGTGCCAGCAGACGGACAGGGAACACTGAAGCTTTCTTT. Its translation: CASRRTGNTEAFF.

The chain joins TRBV11-3 to TRBJ1-3, with D uncertain. This CDR3 region has 13 residues. Looked up from germline, CDR1 is SGHNT and CDR2 is YENEEA. The V end lost 2 bases, the J end lost 0 bases, and 2 bases lay between the germline ends. This CDR3 reads CASSLYSGNTIYF. In nucleotides, the CDR3 is TGTGCCAGCAGCTTATACTCTGGAAACACCATATATTTT.

The V gene is TRBV6-5, the J gene TRBJ1-2; 11 positions match TRBD1. V lost 2 bases, J lost 7 bases, and 9 bases stayed unmatched. Germline V gene data show CDR1 as MNHEY and CDR2 as SVGAGI. This CDR3 has 16 residues. The CDR3 region has the DNA TGTGCCAGCAGTTACCACTTGGGACAGGGGGTTGGTGGCTACACCTTC. This sequence encodes CASSYHLGQGVGGYTF.

This clone came up a few times. The genes are TRBV27 and TRBJ1-2; TRBD1 might be the D (6 bases). V lost 3 bases and J 3 bases, leaving 17 bases between the germline ends. This CDR3 comprises 16 residues. From germline, CDR1 is MNHEY and CDR2 SMNVEV (reference sequence). In DNA, the CDR3 is TGTGCCAGCAGTTTCCCGCGGACAGTAGAGGACTATGGCTACACCTTC. Encoded protein: CASSFPRTVEDYGYTF.

This chain connects TRBV7-9 to TRBJ1-2, with D tentatively TRBD1 (5 bases). The CDR3 covers 13 residues. The germline gives CDR1 SEHNR, CDR2 FQNEAQ (reference sequence). The germline V and J ends were trimmed by 4 bases and 7 bases, with 13 bases remaining between them. The CDR3 nucleotides read TGTGCCAGCAGCTCGCTAGGGGCCCTTGGCTACACCTTC. Protein: CASSSLGALGYTF.

The gene calls are TRBV5-1 and TRBJ2-7; no definite D call. Per germline, CDR1 SGHRS and CDR2 YFSETQ. V was clipped by 6 bases and J by 0 bases, with 10 bases between them. The CDR3 runs 13 residues. The CDR3 DNA sequence: TGCGCCAGCAAGCCTGGGTACTCCTACGAGCAGTACTTC. Amino acid sequence: CASKPGYSYEQYF.

The chain combines TRBV11-2 with TRBJ2-3, with TRBD2 matching 8 bases. The length of the CDR3 is 16 residues. Trimming at V came to 2 bases and at J to 8 bases, leaving 12 bases not matched to a gene. Germline lookup yields CDR1 SGHAT and CDR2 FQNNGV. Here the CDR3 DNA reads TGTGCCAGCAGCTTATTACTCAACGGGGGGGGCGGTACGCAGTATTTT. Translated: CASSLLLNGGGGTQYF.

This clone was found a few times. V gene TRBV11-3 combines with J gene TRBJ1-6, with no clear D. Per the germline V gene, CDR1 is SGHNT and CDR2 is YENEEA. CDR3 length equals 14 residues. Trimming shortened V by 7 bases and J by 5 bases, and 12 bases separated the two germline ends. The CDR3 is CASIPGGDNSPLHF. The CDR3 nucleotides are TGTGCCAGCATTCCGGGTGGGGATAATTCACCCCTCCACTTT.

This clone was detected only a few times. The chain carries TRBV11-2 and TRBJ2-1; D unclear. This CDR3 is 15 amino acids long. Germline values: CDR1 SGHAT, CDR2 FQNNGV. V gave up 3 bases and J gave up 1 base, with 10 bases separating them. The CDR3 coding sequence is TGTGCCAGCAGCTTGGGTGTCGTTTCCTACAATGAGCAGTTCTTC. Amino acid sequence: CASSLGVVSYNEQFF. Using reference TRBV11-2 and TRBJ2-1 for the parts outside the CDR3, the full variable domain is EAGVAQSPRYKIIEKRQSVAFWCNPISGHATLYWYQQILGQGPKLLIQFQNNGVVDDSQLPKDRFSAERLKGVDSTLKIQPAKLEDSAVYLCASSLGVVSYNEQFFGPGTRLTVL.

This clone was seen a single time. V gene TRBV5-5 combines with J gene TRBJ2-2; no firm D call. Per the germline V gene, CDR1 is SGHKS and CDR2 is YYEKEE (reference sequence). The CDR3 runs 16 residues. V was pared by 0 bases and J by 0 bases, with 9 bases between. CDR3 protein: CASSLAAGPNTGELFF. CDR3 coding DNA: TGTGCCAGCAGCTTGGCCGCAGGACCGAACACCGGGGAGCTGTTTTTT.

V is TRBV29-1 and J is TRBJ2-7; 9 positions agree with TRBD1. V lost 6 bases and J lost 3; bases outside the gene matches: 6. Germline CDR1 is SQVTM and CDR2 is ANQGSEA. This CDR3 is built from 13 residues. In nucleotides, the CDR3 is TGCAGCGTGGGCCCGGGACAGGGCTACGAGCAGTACTTC. As protein: CSVGPGQGYEQYF.

The chain links TRBV7-9 to TRBJ2-2; D unresolved. The V gene lost 1 base and the J gene lost 0 bases, with 6 bases spanning the gap. Germline loops: CDR1 SEHNR, CDR2 FQNEAQ (reference sequence). The CDR3 runs 15 residues. The CDR3 region is CASSLDIANTGELFF. The CDR3 region has the DNA TGTGCCAGCAGCTTAGACATTGCGAACACCGGGGAGCTGTTTTTT.

This clone occurred a few times. The V call is TRBV6-4, the J call TRBJ2-5, with TRBD2 matching 15 bases. Germline CDR1 and CDR2: MRHNA and SNTAGT. The CDR3 runs 17 residues. V shed 3 bases, J shed 4 bases, and the junction held 6 bases outside the gene matches. The CDR3 region is CASSEIGLAGGPETQYF. CDR3 sequence (DNA): TGTGCCAGCAGTGAAATAGGACTAGCGGGGGGGCCAGAGACCCAGTACTTC.

This rearrangement joins TRBV6-6 to TRBJ2-1; 12 bases are shared with TRBD2. Germline V gene lookup returns CDR1 MNHNY and CDR2 SVGAGI (reference sequence). V dropped 6 bases and J dropped 15; count of bases not matched to a gene: 12. This CDR3 contains 14 residues. The CDR3: CASSPTTSGRSGFF. CDR3 sequence (DNA): TGTGCCAGCAGCCCAACGACTAGCGGGAGATCTGGGTTCTTC.

The V and J genes are TRBV5-1 and TRBJ2-3, with D uncertain. The CDR3 has 14 residues. V was cut by 4 bases and J by 5 bases, with 14 bases left in between. From germline, CDR1 is SGHRS and CDR2 YFSETQ. The CDR3 region has the DNA TGCGCCAGCAGCCCCGTACGGGTAGGAGATACGCAGTATTTT. This sequence encodes CASSPVRVGDTQYF.

This sequence joins TRBV6-1 and TRBJ1-6; no definite D call. Looked up from germline, CDR1 is MNHNS and CDR2 is SASEGT. The CDR3 runs 12 residues. V lost 8 bases and J 6 bases, leaving 8 bases between the germline ends. The CDR3 region is CASGRVNSPLHF. The CDR3 nucleotides are TGTGCCAGCGGGAGGGTTAATTCACCCCTCCACTTT.

The chain carries TRBV10-3 and TRBJ2-3; D is perhaps TRBD2 (6 bases). The CDR3 loop spans 14 amino acids. The ends were cut back, 3 bases at V and 1 base at J, with 8 bases in the middle. CDR1 is ENHRY, CDR2 SYGVKD, per germline. The CDR3 DNA reads as TGTGCCATCAGTGAAACGGGGGGCACAGATACGCAGTATTTT. Translated, it gives CAISETGGTDTQYF.